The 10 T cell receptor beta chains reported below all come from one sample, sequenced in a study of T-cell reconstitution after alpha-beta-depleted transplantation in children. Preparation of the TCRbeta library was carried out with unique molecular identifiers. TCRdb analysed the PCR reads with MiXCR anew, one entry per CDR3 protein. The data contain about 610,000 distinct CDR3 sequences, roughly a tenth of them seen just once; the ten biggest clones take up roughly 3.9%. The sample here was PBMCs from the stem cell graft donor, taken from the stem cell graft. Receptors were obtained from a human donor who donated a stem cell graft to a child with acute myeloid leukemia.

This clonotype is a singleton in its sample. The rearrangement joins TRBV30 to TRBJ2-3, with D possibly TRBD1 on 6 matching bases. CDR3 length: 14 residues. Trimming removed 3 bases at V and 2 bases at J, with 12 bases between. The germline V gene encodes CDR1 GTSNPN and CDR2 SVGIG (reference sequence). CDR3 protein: CAWSTDSFTDTQYF. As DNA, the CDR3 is TGTGCCTGGAGCACGGACAGCTTCACAGATACGCAGTATTTT.

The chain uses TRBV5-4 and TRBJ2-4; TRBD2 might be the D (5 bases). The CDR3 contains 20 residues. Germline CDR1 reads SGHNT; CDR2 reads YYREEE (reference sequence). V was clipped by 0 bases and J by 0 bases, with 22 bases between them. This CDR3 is CASSLDGSAWRGLAKNIQYF. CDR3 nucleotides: TGTGCCAGCAGCTTGGATGGCTCCGCCTGGCGAGGGCTAGCCAAAAACATTCAGTACTTC.

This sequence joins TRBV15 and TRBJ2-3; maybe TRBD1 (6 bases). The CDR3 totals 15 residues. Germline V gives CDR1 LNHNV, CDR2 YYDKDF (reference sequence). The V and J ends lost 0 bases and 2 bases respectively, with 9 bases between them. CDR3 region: CATSRDNRATDTQYF. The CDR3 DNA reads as TGTGCCACCAGCAGAGATAACAGGGCCACAGATACGCAGTATTTT.

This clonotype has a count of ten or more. DNA of the CDR3: TGTGCCAGCAGCTTAGATGCGGGATCGAGTTTCTTT. Its protein product is CASSLDAGSSFF. This rearrangement joins TRBV7-8 to TRBJ1-1, with unresolved D. Germline values: CDR1 SGHVS, CDR2 FQNEAQ. The V and J ends lost 1 base and 13 bases respectively, with 13 bases between them. This CDR3 spans 12 amino acids. The whole variable domain, remainder taken from reference TRBV7-8 and TRBJ1-1, is GAGVSQSPRYKVAKRGQDVALRCDPISGHVSLFWYQQALGQGPEFLTYFQNEAQLDKSGLPSDRFFAERPEGSVSTLKIQRTQQEDSAVYLCASSLDAGSSFFGQGTRLTVV.

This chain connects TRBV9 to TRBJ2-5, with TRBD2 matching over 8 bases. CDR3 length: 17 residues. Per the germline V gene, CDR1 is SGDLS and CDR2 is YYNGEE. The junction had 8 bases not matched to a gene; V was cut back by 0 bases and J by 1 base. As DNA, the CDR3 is TGTGCCAGCAGCGTAGGAACCCTAGCGGGCCCCCAAGAGACCCAGTACTTC. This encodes CASSVGTLAGPQETQYF.

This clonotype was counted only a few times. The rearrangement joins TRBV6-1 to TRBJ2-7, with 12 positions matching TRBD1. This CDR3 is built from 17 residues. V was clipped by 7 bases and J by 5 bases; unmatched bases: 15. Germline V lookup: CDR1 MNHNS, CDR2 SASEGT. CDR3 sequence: CASKLIGVGQGANEQYF. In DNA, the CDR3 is TGTGCCAGCAAACTTATTGGCGTGGGACAGGGGGCAAACGAGCAGTACTTC.

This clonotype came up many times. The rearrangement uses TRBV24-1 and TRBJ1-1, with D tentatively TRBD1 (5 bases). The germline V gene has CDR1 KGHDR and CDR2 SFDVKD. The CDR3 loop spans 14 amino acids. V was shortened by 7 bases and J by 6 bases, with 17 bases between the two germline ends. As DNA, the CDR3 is TGTGCCACCAGAGATAGAGGGGAGGTGGCTGAAGCTTTCTTT. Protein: CATRDRGEVAEAFF.

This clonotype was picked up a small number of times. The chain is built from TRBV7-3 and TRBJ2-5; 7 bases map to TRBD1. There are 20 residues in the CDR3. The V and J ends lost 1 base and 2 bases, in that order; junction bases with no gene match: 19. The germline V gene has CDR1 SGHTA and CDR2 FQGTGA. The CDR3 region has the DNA TGTGCCAGCAGCTTAAGACCAGGGGGACACTTAGGGAGCGGACAAGAGACCCAGTACTTC. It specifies CASSLRPGGHLGSGQETQYF.

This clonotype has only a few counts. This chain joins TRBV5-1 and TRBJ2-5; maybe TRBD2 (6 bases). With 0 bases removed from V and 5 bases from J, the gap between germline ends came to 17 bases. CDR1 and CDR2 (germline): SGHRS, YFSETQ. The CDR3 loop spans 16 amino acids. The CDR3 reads CASSLASDPAGETQYF. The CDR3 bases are TGCGCCAGCAGCTTGGCCTCAGACCCGGCGGGGGAGACCCAGTACTTC.

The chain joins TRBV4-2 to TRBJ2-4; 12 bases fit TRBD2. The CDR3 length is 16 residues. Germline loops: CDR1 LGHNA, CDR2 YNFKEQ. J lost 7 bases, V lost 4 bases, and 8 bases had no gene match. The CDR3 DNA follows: TGTGCCAGCAGCCCTAGGACTAGCGGGACTATTAACATTCAGTACTTC. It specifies CASSPRTSGTINIQYF.